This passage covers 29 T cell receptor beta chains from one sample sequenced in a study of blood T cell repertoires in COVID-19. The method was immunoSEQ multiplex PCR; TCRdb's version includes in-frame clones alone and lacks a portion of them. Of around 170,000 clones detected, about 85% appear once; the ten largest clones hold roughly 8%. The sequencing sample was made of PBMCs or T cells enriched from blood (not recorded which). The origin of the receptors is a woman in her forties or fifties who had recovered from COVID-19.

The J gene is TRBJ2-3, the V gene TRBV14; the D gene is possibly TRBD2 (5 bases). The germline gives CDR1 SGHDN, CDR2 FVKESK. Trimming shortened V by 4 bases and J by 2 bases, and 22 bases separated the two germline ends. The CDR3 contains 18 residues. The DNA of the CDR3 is TGTGCCAGCAGCCCTCCCTCAGGCGGGCCTAGATACACAGATACGCAGTATTTT. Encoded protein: CASSPPSGGPRYTDTQYF.

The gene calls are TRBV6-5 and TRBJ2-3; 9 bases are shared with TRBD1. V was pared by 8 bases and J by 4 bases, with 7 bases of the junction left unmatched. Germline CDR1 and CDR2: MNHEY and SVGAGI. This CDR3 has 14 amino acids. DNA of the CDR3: TGTGCCAGCCAGGACAGGGGAGGGCCAGATACGCAGTATTTT. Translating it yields CASQDRGGPDTQYF.

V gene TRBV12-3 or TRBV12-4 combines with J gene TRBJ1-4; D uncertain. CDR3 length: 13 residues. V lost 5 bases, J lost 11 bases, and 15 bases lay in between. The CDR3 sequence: CASSPRTGRKLFF. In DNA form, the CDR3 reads TGTGCCAGCAGTCCGAGGACGGGAAGGAAACTGTTTTTT.

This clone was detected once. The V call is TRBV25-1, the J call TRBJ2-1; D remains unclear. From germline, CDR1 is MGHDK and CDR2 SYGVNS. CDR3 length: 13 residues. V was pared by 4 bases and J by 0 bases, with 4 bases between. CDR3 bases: TGTGCCAGCAGTGGGAGCTCCTACAATGAGCAGTTCTTC. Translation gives CASSGSSYNEQFF.

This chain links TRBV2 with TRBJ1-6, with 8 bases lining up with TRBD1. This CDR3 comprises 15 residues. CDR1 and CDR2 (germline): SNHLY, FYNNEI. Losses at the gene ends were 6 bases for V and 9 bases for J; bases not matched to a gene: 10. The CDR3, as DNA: TGTGCCAGCAGCCAGGACAGGGAGGGCGGTTCACCCCTCCACTTT. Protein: CASSQDREGGSPLHF.

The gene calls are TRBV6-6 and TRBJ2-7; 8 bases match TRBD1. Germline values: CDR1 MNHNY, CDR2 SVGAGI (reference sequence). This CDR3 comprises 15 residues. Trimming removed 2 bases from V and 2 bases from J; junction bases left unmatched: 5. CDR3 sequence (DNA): TGTGCCAGCAGTTACCCATGGACAGGGACCTACGAGCAGTACTTC. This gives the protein CASSYPWTGTYEQYF.

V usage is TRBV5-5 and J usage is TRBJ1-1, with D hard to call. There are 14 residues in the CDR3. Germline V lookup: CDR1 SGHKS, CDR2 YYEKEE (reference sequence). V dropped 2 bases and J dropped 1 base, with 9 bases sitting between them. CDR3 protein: CASSFLAGNTEAFF. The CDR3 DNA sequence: TGTGCCAGCAGCTTCCTGGCAGGGAACACTGAAGCTTTCTTT. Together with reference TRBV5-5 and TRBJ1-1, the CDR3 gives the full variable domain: DAGVTQSPTHLIKTRGQQVTLRCSPISGHKSVSWYQQVLGQGPQFIFQYYEKEERGRGNFPDRFSARQFPNYSSELNVNALLLGDSALYLCASSFLAGNTEAFFGQGTRLTVV.

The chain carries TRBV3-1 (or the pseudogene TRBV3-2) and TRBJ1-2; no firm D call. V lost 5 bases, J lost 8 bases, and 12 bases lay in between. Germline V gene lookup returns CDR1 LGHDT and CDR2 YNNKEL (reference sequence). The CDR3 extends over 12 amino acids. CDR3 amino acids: CASSLKHEGYTF. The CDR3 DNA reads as TGTGCCAGCAGCTTAAAACACGAAGGCTACACCTTC.

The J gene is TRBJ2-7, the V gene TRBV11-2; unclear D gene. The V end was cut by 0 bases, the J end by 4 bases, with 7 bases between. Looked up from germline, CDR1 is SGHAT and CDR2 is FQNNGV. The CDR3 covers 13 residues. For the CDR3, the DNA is TGTGCCAGCAGCTTAGATAGAGAATACGAGCAGTACTTC. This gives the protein CASSLDREYEQYF.

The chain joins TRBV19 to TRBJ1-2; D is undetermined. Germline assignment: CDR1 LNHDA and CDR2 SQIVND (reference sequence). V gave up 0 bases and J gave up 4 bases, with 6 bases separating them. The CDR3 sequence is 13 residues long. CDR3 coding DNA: TGTGCCAGTAGTATAGAGTTGGCCTATGGCTACACCTTC. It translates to CASSIELAYGYTF. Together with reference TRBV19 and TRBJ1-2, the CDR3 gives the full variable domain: DGGITQSPKYLFRKEGQNVTLSCEQNLNHDAMYWYRQDPGQGLRLIYYSQIVNDFQKGDIAEGYSVSREKKESFPLTVTSAQKNPTAFYLCASSIELAYGYTFGSGTRLTVV.

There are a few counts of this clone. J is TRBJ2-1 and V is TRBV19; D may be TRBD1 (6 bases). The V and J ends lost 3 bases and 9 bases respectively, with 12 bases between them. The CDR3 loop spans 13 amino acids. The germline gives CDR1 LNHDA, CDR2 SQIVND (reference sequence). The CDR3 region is CASSIQGTGEQFF. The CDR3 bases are TGTGCCAGTAGTATCCAGGGGACGGGTGAGCAGTTCTTC.

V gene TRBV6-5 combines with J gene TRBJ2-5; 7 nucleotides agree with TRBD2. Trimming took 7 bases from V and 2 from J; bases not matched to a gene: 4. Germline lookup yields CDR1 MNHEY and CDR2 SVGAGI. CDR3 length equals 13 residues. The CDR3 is CASICGGQETQYF. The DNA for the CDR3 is TGTGCCAGCATTTGCGGGGGACAAGAGACCCAGTACTTC.

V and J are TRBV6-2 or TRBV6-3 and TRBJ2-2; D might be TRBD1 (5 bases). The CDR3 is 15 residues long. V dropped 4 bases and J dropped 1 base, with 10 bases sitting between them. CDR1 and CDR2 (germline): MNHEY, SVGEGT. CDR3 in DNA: TGTGCCAGCAGTTCAGGGTTTTGGAACACCGGGGAGCTGTTTTTT. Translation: CASSSGFWNTGELFF.

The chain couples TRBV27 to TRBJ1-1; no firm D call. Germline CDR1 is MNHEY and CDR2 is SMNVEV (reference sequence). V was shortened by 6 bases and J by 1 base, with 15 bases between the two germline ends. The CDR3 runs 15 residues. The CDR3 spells CASRPNARQNTEAFF. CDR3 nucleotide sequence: TGTGCCAGCAGACCAAACGCTAGGCAGAACACTGAAGCTTTCTTT.

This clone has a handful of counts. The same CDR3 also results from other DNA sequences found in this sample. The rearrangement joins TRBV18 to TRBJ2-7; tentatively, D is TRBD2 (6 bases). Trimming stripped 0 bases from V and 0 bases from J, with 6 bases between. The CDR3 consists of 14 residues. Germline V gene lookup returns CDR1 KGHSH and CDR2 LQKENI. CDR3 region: CASSPPSGSYEQYF. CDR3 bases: TGTGCCAGCTCACCACCTAGCGGCTCCTACGAGCAGTACTTC.

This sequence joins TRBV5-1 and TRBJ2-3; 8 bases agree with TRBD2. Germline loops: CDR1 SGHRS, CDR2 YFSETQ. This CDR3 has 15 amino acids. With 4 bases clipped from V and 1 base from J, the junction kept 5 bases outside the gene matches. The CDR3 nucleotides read TGCGCCAGCAGCCCGGGGGGGACTGGCACAGATACGCAGTATTTT. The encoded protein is CASSPGGTGTDTQYF.

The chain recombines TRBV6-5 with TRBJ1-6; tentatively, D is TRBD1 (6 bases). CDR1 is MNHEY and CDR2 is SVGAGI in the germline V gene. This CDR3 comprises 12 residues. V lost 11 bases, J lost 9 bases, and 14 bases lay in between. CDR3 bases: TGTGCCGTCAGGGGTGGCGGTTCACCCCTCCACTTT. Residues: CAVRGGGSPLHF.

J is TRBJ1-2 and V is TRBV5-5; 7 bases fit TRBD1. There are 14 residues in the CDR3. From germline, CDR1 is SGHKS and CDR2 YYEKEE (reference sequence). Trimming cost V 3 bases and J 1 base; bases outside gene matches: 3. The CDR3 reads CASSSGQLNYGYTF. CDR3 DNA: TGTGCCAGCAGCTCGGGACAGCTTAACTATGGCTACACCTTC.

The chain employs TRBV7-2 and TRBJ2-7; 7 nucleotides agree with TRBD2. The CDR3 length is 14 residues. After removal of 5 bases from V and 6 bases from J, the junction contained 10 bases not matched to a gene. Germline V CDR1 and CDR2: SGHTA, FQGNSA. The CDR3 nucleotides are TGTGCCAGCAGCAAAAAGGCGGGAGAGCGCGAGCAGTACTTC. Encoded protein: CASSKKAGEREQYF.

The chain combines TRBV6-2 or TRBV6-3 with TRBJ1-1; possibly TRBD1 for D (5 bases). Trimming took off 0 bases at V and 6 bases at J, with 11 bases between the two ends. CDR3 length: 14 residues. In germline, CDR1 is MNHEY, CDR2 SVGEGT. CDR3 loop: CASSYSGGVPEAFF. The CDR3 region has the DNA TGTGCCAGCAGTTACTCGGGAGGGGTCCCTGAAGCTTTCTTT.

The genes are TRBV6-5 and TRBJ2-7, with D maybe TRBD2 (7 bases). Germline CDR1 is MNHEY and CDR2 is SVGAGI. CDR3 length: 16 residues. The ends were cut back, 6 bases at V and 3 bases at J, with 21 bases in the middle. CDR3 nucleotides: TGTGCCAGCAGCTACCGGGGGAGGGGGAAAATCTACGAGCAGTACTTC. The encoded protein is CASSYRGRGKIYEQYF.

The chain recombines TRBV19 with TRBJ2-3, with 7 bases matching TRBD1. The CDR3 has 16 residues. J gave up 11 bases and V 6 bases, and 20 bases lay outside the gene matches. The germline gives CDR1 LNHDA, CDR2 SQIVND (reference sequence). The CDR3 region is CASSNPGQTLSWRQYF. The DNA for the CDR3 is TGTGCCAGTAGCAATCCGGGACAGACTTTAAGTTGGAGGCAGTATTTT.

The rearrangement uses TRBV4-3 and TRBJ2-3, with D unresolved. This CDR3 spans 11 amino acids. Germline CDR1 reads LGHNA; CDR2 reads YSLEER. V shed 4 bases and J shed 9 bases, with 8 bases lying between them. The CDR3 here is CASSRGETQYF. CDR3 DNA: TGCGCCAGCAGCCGCGGAGAGACGCAGTATTTT.

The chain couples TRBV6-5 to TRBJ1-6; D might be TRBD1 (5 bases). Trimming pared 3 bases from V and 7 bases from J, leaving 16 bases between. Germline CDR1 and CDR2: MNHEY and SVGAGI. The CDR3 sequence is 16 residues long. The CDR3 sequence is CASSYSGGASNSPLHF. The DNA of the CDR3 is TGTGCCAGCAGTTATTCGGGTGGGGCTTCCAATTCACCCCTCCACTTT.

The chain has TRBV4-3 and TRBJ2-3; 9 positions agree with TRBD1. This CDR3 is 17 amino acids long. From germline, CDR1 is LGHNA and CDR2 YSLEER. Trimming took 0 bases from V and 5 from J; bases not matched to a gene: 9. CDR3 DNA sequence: TGCGCCAGCAGCCAAGATCTGGGACAGGGAGGGAGAGATACGCAGTATTTT. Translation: CASSQDLGQGGRDTQYF.

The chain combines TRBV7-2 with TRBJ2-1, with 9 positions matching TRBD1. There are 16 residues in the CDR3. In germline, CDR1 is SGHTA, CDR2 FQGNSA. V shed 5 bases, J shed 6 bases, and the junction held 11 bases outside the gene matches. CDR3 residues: CASSRGSGTGSNEQFF. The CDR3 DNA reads TGTGCCAGCAGCCGCGGGTCGGGGACAGGGTCCAATGAGCAGTTCTTC. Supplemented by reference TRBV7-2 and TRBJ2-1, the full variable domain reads GAGVSQSPSNKVTEKGKDVELRCDPISGHTALYWYRQSLGQGLEFLIYFQGNSAPDKSGLPSDRFSAERTGGSVSTLTIQRTQQEDSAVYLCASSRGSGTGSNEQFFGPGTRLTVL.

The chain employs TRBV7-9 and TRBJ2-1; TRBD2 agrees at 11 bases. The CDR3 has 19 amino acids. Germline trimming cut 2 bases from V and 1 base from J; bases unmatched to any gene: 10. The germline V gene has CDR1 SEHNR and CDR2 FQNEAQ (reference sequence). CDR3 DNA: TGTGCCAGCAGCTTAATTGGTAGCGGGAGGGCCAGATCCTACAATGAGCAGTTCTTC. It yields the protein CASSLIGSGRARSYNEQFF.

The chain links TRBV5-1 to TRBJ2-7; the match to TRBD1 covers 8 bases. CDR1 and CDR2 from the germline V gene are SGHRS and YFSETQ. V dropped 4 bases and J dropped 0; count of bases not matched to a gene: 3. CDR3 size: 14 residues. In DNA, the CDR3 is TGCGCCAGCAGCATGGACAGGGTCTCCTACGAGCAGTACTTC. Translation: CASSMDRVSYEQYF.

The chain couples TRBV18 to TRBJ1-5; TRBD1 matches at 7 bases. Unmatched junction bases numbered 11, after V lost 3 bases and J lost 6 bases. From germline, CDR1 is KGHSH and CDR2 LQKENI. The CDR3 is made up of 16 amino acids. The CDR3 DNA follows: TGTGCCAGCTCACCGGCGGTGGGGCAGGGGGGTCAGCCCCAGCATTTT. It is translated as CASSPAVGQGGQPQHF. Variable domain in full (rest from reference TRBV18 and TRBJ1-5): NAGVMQNPRHLVRRRGQEARLRCSPMKGHSHVYWYRQLPEEGLKFMVYLQKENIIDESGMPKERFSAEFPKEGPSILRIQQVVRGDSAAYFCASSPAVGQGGQPQHFGDGTRLSIL.